This T cell receptor beta chain was profiled in a study of blood T cells in healthy people across ages. A second PCR of 7 to 11 cycles used a sample-barcoded 5' primer and a J-beta primer mix. TCRdb fed the 5' RACE reads into MiXCR, producing one record per CDR3 protein. Here the sample spans hundreds of thousands of distinct CDR3 sequences, roughly 20% being singletons. V lost 5 bases to trimming and J lost 0 bases, with 12 bases between them. The CDR3 loop spans 15 amino acids. Germline V gene data show CDR1 as SGHTA and CDR2 as FQGTGA. This clonotype has a handful of counts. The sample was blood. The chain links TRBV7-3 to TRBJ2-3; D is unresolved. This receptor was identified in a man aged 65-85 years in good health. Here the CDR3 DNA reads TGTGCCAGCAGCCCCTGGACCACTAGCACAGATACGCAGTATTTT. Its translation: CASSPWTTSTDTQYF.